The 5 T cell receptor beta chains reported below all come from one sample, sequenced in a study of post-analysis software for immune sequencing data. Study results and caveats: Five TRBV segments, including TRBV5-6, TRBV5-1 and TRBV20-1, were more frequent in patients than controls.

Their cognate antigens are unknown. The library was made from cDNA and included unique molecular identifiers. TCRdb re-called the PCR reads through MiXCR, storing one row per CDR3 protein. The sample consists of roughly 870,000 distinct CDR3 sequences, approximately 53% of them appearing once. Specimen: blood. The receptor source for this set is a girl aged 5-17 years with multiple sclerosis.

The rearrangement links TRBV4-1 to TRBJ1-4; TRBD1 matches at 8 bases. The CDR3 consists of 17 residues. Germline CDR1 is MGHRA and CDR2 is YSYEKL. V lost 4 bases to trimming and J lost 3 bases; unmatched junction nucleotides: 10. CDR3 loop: CASSRTTGVAPNEKLFF. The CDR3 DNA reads TGCGCCAGCAGCCGAACGACAGGGGTAGCACCTAATGAAAAACTGTTTTTT.

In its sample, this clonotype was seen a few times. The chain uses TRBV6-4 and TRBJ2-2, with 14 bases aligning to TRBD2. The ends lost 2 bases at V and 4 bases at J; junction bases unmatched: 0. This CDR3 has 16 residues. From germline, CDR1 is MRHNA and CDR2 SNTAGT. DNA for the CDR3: TGTGCCAGCAGTGACGGGACTAGCGGGGGCACCGGGGAGCTGTTTTTT. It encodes CASSDGTSGGTGELFF.

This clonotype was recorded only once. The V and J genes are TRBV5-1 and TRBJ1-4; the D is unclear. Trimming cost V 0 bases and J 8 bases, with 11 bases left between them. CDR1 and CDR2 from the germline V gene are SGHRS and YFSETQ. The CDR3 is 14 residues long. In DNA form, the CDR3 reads TGCGCCAGCAGCTTGGGTAGGGAGCGCGAAAAACTGTTTTTT. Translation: CASSLGREREKLFF.

CDR3 coding DNA: TGTGCCAGCAGTCACGGGACTAGCGGTAGGACCTACGAGCAGTACTTC. Protein sequence: CASSHGTSGRTYEQYF. The chain combines TRBV6-6 with TRBJ2-7, with 11 nucleotides matching TRBD2. This CDR3 has 16 residues. The germline V gene has CDR1 MNHNY and CDR2 SVGAGI (reference sequence). Trimming took 5 bases from V and 2 from J; bases not matched to a gene: 8.

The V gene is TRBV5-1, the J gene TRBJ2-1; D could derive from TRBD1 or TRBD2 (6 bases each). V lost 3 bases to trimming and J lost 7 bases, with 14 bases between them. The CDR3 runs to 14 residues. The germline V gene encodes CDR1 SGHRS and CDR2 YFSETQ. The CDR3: CASSSGGLGNEQFF. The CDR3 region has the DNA TGCGCCAGCAGCTCCGGGGGCCTGGGAAATGAGCAGTTCTTC.